This entry describes one T cell receptor (beta chain). Germline V lookup: CDR1 SGHRS, CDR2 YFSETQ. V was clipped by 3 bases and J by 0 bases; unmatched bases: 4. The CDR3 is 16 amino acids. Time point denoted: pre-treatment baseline. Samples come from before therapy and from week 3 after the first blockade cycle. The data belong to a study of blood T cell dynamics during melanoma immunotherapy. The table came from immunoSEQ multiplex PCR; TCRdb's copy has only in-frame clones and leaves some out. This repertoire shows approximately 15,000 clones, about 84% found once; its top ten account for about 4.6%.

This chain joins TRBV5-1 and TRBJ2-5; 11 bases line up with TRBD1. This TCR came from a human donor with melanoma. This specimen consisted of blood, obtained from a patient treated with checkpoint blockade. The CDR3 loop reads CASSSGTGGYQETQYF. CDR3 DNA sequence: TGCGCCAGCAGCTCCGGGACAGGGGGGTACCAAGAGACCCAGTACTTC.